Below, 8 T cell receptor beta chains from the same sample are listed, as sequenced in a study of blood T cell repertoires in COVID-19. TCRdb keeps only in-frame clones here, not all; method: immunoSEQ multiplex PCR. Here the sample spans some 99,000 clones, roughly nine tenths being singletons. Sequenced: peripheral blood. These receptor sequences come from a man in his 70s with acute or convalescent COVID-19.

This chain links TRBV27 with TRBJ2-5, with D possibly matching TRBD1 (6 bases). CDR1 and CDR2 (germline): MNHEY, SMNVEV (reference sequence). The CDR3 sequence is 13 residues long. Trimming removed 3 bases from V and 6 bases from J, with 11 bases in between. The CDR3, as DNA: TGTGCCAGCAGTTTCTGGCAGGGGAAGACCCAGTACTTC. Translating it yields CASSFWQGKTQYF.

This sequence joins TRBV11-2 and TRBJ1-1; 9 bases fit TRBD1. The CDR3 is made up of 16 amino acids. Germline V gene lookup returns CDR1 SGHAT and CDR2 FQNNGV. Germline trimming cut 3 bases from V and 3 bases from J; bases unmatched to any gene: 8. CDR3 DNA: TGTGCCAGCAGCTTCAGACCCGGGACAGGGTACACTGAAGCTTTCTTT. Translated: CASSFRPGTGYTEAFF.

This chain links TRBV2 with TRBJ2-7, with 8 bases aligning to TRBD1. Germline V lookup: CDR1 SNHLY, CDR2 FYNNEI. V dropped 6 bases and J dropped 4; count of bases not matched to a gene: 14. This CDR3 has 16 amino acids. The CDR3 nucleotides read TGTGCCAGCAGCGAACGGACAGGGCGAAAGGAATACGAGCAGTACGTC. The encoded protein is CASSERTGRKEYEQYV.

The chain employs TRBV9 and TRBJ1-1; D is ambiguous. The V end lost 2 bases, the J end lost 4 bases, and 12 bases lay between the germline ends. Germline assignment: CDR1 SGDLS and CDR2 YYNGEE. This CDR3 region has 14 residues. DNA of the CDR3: TGTGCCAGCAGCGTTAAGAGCGGCTCCACTGAAGCTTTCTTT. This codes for CASSVKSGSTEAFF.

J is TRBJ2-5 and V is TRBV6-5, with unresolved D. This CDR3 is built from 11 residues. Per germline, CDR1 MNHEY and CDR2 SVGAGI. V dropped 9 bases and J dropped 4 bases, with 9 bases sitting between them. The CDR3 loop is CASRVSETQYF. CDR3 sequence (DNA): TGTGCCAGTAGAGTATCAGAGACCCAGTACTTC.

CDR3 in amino acids: CASSPTGALISGNTIYF. Written as DNA, the CDR3 is TGTGCCAGCTCACCAACAGGGGCGCTCATTTCTGGAAACACCATATATTTT. The chain joins TRBV18 to TRBJ1-3; TRBD1 matches 7 bases. V shed 2 bases, J shed 1 base, and the junction held 8 bases outside the gene matches. This CDR3 spans 17 amino acids. Germline V gives CDR1 KGHSH, CDR2 LQKENI.

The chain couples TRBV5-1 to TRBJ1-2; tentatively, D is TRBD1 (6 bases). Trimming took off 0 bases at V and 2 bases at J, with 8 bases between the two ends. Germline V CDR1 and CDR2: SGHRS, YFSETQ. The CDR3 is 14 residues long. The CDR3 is CASSLVTGNYGYTF. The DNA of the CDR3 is TGCGCCAGCAGCTTGGTTACAGGGAACTATGGCTACACCTTC. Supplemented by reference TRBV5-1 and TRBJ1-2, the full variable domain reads KAGVTQTPRYLIKTRGQQVTLSCSPISGHRSVSWYQQTPGQGLQFLFEYFSETQRNKGNFPGRFSGRQFSNSRSEMNVSTLELGDSALYLCASSLVTGNYGYTFGSGTRLTVV.

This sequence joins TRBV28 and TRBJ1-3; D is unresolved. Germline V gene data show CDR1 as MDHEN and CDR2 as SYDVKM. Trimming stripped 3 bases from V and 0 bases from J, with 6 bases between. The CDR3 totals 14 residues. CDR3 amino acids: CASSLQFSGNTIYF. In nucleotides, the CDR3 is TGTGCCAGCAGTTTGCAGTTCTCTGGAAACACCATATATTTT.